Presented here are 16 T cell receptor beta chains from one specimen sequenced in a study of blood T cell repertoires in COVID-19. Only in-frame clones appear in the TCRdb table, and some are missing; sequencing was by immunoSEQ multiplex PCR. The sample contains approximately 400,000 clones, roughly nine tenths of which appear only once. Sequencing was carried out using PBMCs or T cells enriched from blood (not recorded which). Receptors originate from a woman in her thirties or forties who had been exposed to COVID-19.

V is TRBV27 and J is TRBJ2-7; the match to TRBD1 covers 7 bases. The length of the CDR3 is 15 residues. Trimming at V came to 2 bases and at J to 4 bases, leaving 8 bases not matched to a gene. CDR1 and CDR2 from the germline V gene are MNHEY and SMNVEV (reference sequence). This chain's CDR3 is CASSLKPSRGYEQYF. As DNA, the CDR3 is TGTGCCAGCAGTTTAAAGCCTAGCAGGGGGTACGAGCAGTACTTC.

As DNA, the CDR3 is TGTGCCAGCAGCACCAGGGTCTCTGGCTACACCTTC. It yields the protein CASSTRVSGYTF. The chain uses TRBV12-3 or TRBV12-4 and TRBJ1-2, with a tentative D call TRBD1 (5 bases). This CDR3 spans 12 amino acids. Trimming cost V 6 bases and J 7 bases, with 12 bases left between them.

The V call is TRBV11-3, the J call TRBJ1-1, with 9 bases identical to TRBD1. The germline V gene has CDR1 SGHNT and CDR2 YENEEA. The CDR3 consists of 14 residues. V shed 5 bases and J 5 bases; nucleotides not matched to a gene: 6. CDR3 loop: CASSAGQGETEAFF. CDR3 bases: TGTGCCAGCAGCGCGGGACAGGGTGAAACTGAAGCTTTCTTT.

V usage is TRBV4-3 and J usage is TRBJ1-5, with 9 bases identical to TRBD1. The germline V gene has CDR1 LGHNA and CDR2 YSLEER. Germline trimming cut 3 bases from V and 4 bases from J; bases unmatched to any gene: 4. CDR3 size: 15 residues. The CDR3 region is CASSQTGTGNQPQHF. CDR3 sequence (DNA): TGCGCCAGCAGCCAGACCGGGACAGGGAATCAGCCCCAGCATTTT.

The count of this clone is one. This rearrangement joins TRBV7-3 to TRBJ2-2; TRBD2 aligns across 8 bases. Germline V gives CDR1 SGHTA, CDR2 FQGTGA. This CDR3 has 16 residues. The trim removed 0 bases at V and 7 bases at J, leaving 7 bases unmatched. The CDR3 loop is CASSLTPGLAGGELFF. In DNA, the CDR3 is TGTGCCAGCAGCTTAACCCCTGGGCTAGCGGGCGGGGAGCTGTTTTTT.

The chain links TRBV7-9 to TRBJ1-2; TRBD1 matches at 8 bases. This CDR3 region has 15 residues. From germline, CDR1 is SEHNR and CDR2 FQNEAQ (reference sequence). V shed 3 bases and J 1 base; nucleotides not matched to a gene: 4. The CDR3 DNA follows: TGTGCCAGCAGCTTCGGGACAGGAGTTAACTATGGCTACACCTTC. Translation: CASSFGTGVNYGYTF.

The chain combines TRBV6-2 or TRBV6-3 with TRBJ1-1; D unclear. Deletions cut 2 bases from V and 7 bases from J, with 14 bases between. This CDR3 has 14 amino acids. CDR1 MNHEY and CDR2 SVGEGT come from the germline V gene. CDR3 amino acids: CASSYGDKIGEAFF. In DNA form, the CDR3 reads TGTGCCAGCAGTTACGGTGATAAGATCGGTGAAGCTTTCTTT.

The chain couples TRBV27 to TRBJ1-1, with D maybe TRBD1 (6 bases). The V end was cut by 5 bases, the J end by 4 bases, with 11 bases between. CDR3 length: 13 residues. Germline loops: CDR1 MNHEY, CDR2 SMNVEV (reference sequence). In nucleotides, the CDR3 is TGTGCCAGCAGTCTACAGGGTCGCACTGAAGCTTTCTTT. Its protein is CASSLQGRTEAFF.

The rearrangement links TRBV7-2 to TRBJ1-2, with D hard to call. The length of the CDR3 is 13 residues. V was pared by 5 bases and J by 4 bases, with 11 bases between. Germline V gene lookup returns CDR1 SGHTA and CDR2 FQGNSA. CDR3 DNA sequence: TGTGCCAGCAGCCCCAACACAGTCTATGGCTACACCTTC. This translates into CASSPNTVYGYTF. The full variable domain, in which reference TRBV7-2 and TRBJ1-2 provide the parts outside the CDR3, is GAGVSQSPSNKVTEKGKDVELRCDPISGHTALYWYRQSLGQGLEFLIYFQGNSAPDKSGLPSDRFSAERTGGSVSTLTIQRTQQEDSAVYLCASSPNTVYGYTFGSGTRLTVV.

The chain recombines TRBV6-6 with TRBJ1-5, with unresolved D. Germline values: CDR1 MNHNY, CDR2 SVGAGI (reference sequence). This CDR3 has 13 amino acids. V lost 5 bases and J 2 bases, leaving 7 bases between the germline ends. CDR3 sequence reads: CASSMRGNQPQHF. Here the CDR3 DNA reads TGTGCCAGCAGTATGAGGGGCAATCAGCCCCAGCATTTT.

The rearrangement uses TRBV6-1 and TRBJ1-3, with 7 nucleotides matching TRBD1. J was trimmed by 4 bases and V by 0 bases; bases with no gene match: 3. The CDR3 length is 15 residues. Per germline, CDR1 MNHNS and CDR2 SASEGT. The CDR3 DNA is TGTGCCAGCAGTGAAGCGGTGGGACAGGGAAACACCATATATTTT. This sequence encodes CASSEAVGQGNTIYF.

The V gene is TRBV19, the J gene TRBJ1-5; 7 nucleotides line up with TRBD1. V was clipped by 8 bases and J by 0 bases; unmatched bases: 4. Germline V lookup: CDR1 LNHDA, CDR2 SQIVND (reference sequence). This CDR3 region has 14 residues. The CDR3 nucleotides are TGTGCCAGTGGGGACAGCTATAGCAATCAGCCCCAGCATTTT. It translates to CASGDSYSNQPQHF.

The chain recombines TRBV2 with TRBJ1-1; tentative D call: TRBD1 (6 bases). Germline CDR1 reads SNHLY; CDR2 reads FYNNEI. Trimming left V 5 bases short and J 2 bases short, with 18 bases between. The CDR3 length is 16 residues. CDR3 DNA sequence: TGTGCCAGCAGTCGGACGGAACAGGGAATAAACACTGAAGCTTTCTTT. This encodes CASSRTEQGINTEAFF.

The chain uses TRBV6-5 and TRBJ1-2, with 9 bases lining up with TRBD1. The junction had 11 bases not matched to a gene; V was cut back by 1 base and J by 8 bases. The length of the CDR3 is 16 residues. Per germline, CDR1 MNHEY and CDR2 SVGAGI. The CDR3 protein is CASSYFRTGAMGGYTF. CDR3 DNA: TGTGCCAGCAGTTACTTTCGGACAGGGGCAATGGGGGGCTACACCTTC.

About this clone: The same CDR3 can be traced to other DNA sequences in this sample. The chain uses TRBV27 and TRBJ1-2; D remains unclear. Germline V gene lookup returns CDR1 MNHEY and CDR2 SMNVEV (reference sequence). The CDR3 totals 13 residues. Trimming removed 2 bases from V and 4 bases from J, with 8 bases in between. Here the CDR3 reads CASSLQGSYGYTF. The CDR3 DNA reads TGTGCCAGCAGTTTACAAGGGAGCTATGGCTACACCTTC.

The J gene is TRBJ1-5, the V gene TRBV2, with D possibly matching TRBD1 (5 bases). The germline V gene encodes CDR1 SNHLY and CDR2 FYNNEI. Trimming stripped 6 bases from V and 0 bases from J, with 12 bases between. CDR3 length equals 15 residues. The CDR3 reads CASREGRISNQPQHF. The CDR3 DNA is TGTGCCAGCAGGGAGGGGCGGATTAGCAATCAGCCCCAGCATTTT.